The 27 T cell receptor beta chains presented below share a single source sample, sequenced in a study of radiotherapy plus CTLA-4 blockade in lung cancer. The data were produced by immunoSEQ multiplex PCR, yet TCRdb's version contains in-frame clones alone and is incomplete. The sample consists of some 60,000 clones, less than 85% of them appearing once. Source: peripheral blood, taken from a patient treated with radiotherapy plus ipilimumab. The receptor source for this set is a human donor with non-small cell lung cancer who had a complete response to radiotherapy plus ipilimumab.

This CDR3 is CASSLDRGQGYTF. The CDR3 coding sequence is TGTGCCAGCAGTTTGGACAGGGGACAGGGCTACACCTTC. This sequence joins TRBV6-5 and TRBJ1-2, with 9 nucleotides matching TRBD1. The J segment lost 8 bases and the V segment lost 4 bases, leaving 5 bases of the junction unmatched. Germline V gives CDR1 MNHEY, CDR2 SVGAGI. The CDR3 totals 13 residues.

This chain joins TRBV5-1 and TRBJ2-6; weak D call: TRBD1 (6 bases). CDR3 size: 17 residues. Trimming stripped 7 bases from V and 0 bases from J, with 17 bases between. Germline V gene sequence: CDR1 SGHRS, CDR2 YFSETQ. For the CDR3, the DNA is TGCGCCAGCCGATCTTACCAGGGGTACTCTGGGGCCAACGTCCTGACTTTC. Protein: CASRSYQGYSGANVLTF.

Only a few counts were recorded for this clone. V is TRBV15 and J is TRBJ2-7; 7 positions agree with TRBD2. Per germline, CDR1 LNHNV and CDR2 YYDKDF (reference sequence). This CDR3 is built from 15 residues. J gave up 3 bases and V 3 bases, and 8 bases lay outside the gene matches. The DNA for the CDR3 is TGTGCCACCAGCAGGGGACCGGCGGGGGACTACGAGCAGTACTTC. The encoded protein is CATSRGPAGDYEQYF.

The table lists this clone with a count of one. The genes are TRBV6-1 and TRBJ2-3; unclear D gene. Trimming removed 3 bases from V and 4 bases from J, with 5 bases in between. The CDR3 loop spans 12 amino acids. CDR1 MNHNS and CDR2 SASEGT come from the germline V gene. CDR3 residues: CASSDRADTQYF. The CDR3 DNA reads TGTGCCAGCAGTGACCGGGCAGATACGCAGTATTTT.

The gene calls are TRBV28 and TRBJ1-2, with TRBD1 as a possible D gene (5 bases). CDR1 and CDR2 (germline): MDHEN, SYDVKM. V dropped 6 bases and J dropped 10 bases, with 15 bases sitting between them. The length of the CDR3 is 12 residues. CDR3 sequence reads: CASSSRTRPYTF. Here the CDR3 DNA reads TGTGCCAGCAGCTCCCGGACAAGGCCCTACACCTTC.

The chain carries TRBV5-1 and TRBJ1-2, with D possibly being TRBD1 (5 bases). Per the germline V gene, CDR1 is SGHRS and CDR2 is YFSETQ. The CDR3 consists of 14 residues. Trimming left V 2 bases short and J 3 bases short, with 11 bases between. The CDR3 DNA follows: TGCGCCAGCAGCTTTGGTGGGGCGGACTATGGCTACACCTTC. Translation gives CASSFGGADYGYTF.

The gene calls are TRBV18 and TRBJ2-7, with 10 positions matching TRBD1. Trimming removed 3 bases from V and 4 bases from J; junction bases left unmatched: 6. The germline V gene has CDR1 KGHSH and CDR2 LQKENI. This CDR3 has 15 amino acids. The CDR3 coding sequence is TGTGCCAGCTCACCCGGGACAGGGGCTGTGTACGAGCAGTACTTC. Protein sequence: CASSPGTGAVYEQYF. Drawing the rest from reference TRBV18 and TRBJ2-7, the complete variable domain is NAGVMQNPRHLVRRRGQEARLRCSPMKGHSHVYWYRQLPEEGLKFMVYLQKENIIDESGMPKERFSAEFPKEGPSILRIQQVVRGDSAAYFCASSPGTGAVYEQYFGPGTRLTVT.

The V and J genes are TRBV5-1 and TRBJ2-2; 13 positions match TRBD2. The CDR3 has 16 amino acids. Trimming at V came to 2 bases and at J to 5 bases, leaving 3 bases not matched to a gene. Germline V gene lookup returns CDR1 SGHRS and CDR2 YFSETQ. The CDR3: CASSFGLAGETGELFF. The CDR3 region has the DNA TGCGCCAGCAGCTTCGGACTAGCGGGAGAAACCGGGGAGCTGTTTTTT.

This sequence joins TRBV6-6 and TRBJ2-5; TRBD1 is a possible D gene (6 bases). Trimming stripped 2 bases from V and 5 bases from J, with 18 bases between. From germline, CDR1 is MNHNY and CDR2 SVGAGI (reference sequence). The CDR3 contains 16 residues. CDR3 DNA sequence: TGTGCCAGCAGTTACGCTAAGGACCTAAGGGGGGAGACCCAGTACTTC. It codes for CASSYAKDLRGETQYF.

V usage is TRBV23-1 and J usage is TRBJ1-5, with 8 bases lining up with TRBD1. TRBV23-1 is flagged as an ORF with uncertain function. CDR3 length equals 22 residues. The V gene end was trimmed by 0 bases and the J gene end by 0 bases; junction bases not matched to a gene: 19. The CDR3 sequence: CASSQSRLRGDRRNYSNQPQHF. The CDR3 coding sequence is TGCGCCAGCAGTCAATCGCGGTTAAGGGGGGACAGGCGGAACTATAGCAATCAGCCCCAGCATTTT.

The chain joins TRBV5-1 to TRBJ2-5; D remains ambiguous. This CDR3 region has 11 residues. Germline V gene lookup returns CDR1 SGHRS and CDR2 YFSETQ. With 6 bases removed from V and 3 bases from J, the gap between germline ends came to 6 bases. The CDR3 reads CASTQEETQYF. DNA of the CDR3: TGCGCCAGCACCCAGGAAGAGACCCAGTACTTC. The whole variable domain, filled in from reference TRBV5-1 and TRBJ2-5, reads KAGVTQTPRYLIKTRGQQVTLSCSPISGHRSVSWYQQTPGQGLQFLFEYFSETQRNKGNFPGRFSGRQFSNSRSEMNVSTLELGDSALYLCASTQEETQYFGPGTRLLVL.

The J gene is TRBJ1-2, the V gene TRBV9; D might be TRBD1 (6 bases). Germline values: CDR1 SGDLS, CDR2 YYNGEE. CDR3 length: 16 residues. The V end lost 3 bases, the J end lost 6 bases, and 21 bases lay between the germline ends. This CDR3 is CASSAISGGPSDGYTF. CDR3 DNA sequence: TGTGCCAGCAGCGCCATATCTGGGGGCCCGTCGGATGGCTACACCTTC.

This chain links TRBV7-9 with TRBJ1-1, with D tentatively TRBD1 (6 bases). The germline CDR1 and CDR2 sequences are SEHNR and FQNEAQ (reference sequence). With 1 base removed from V and 4 bases from J, the gap between germline ends came to 13 bases. This CDR3 has 15 amino acids. The chain's CDR3 is CASSLGQVGATEAFF. The CDR3 bases are TGTGCCAGCAGCTTAGGACAGGTCGGGGCCACTGAAGCTTTCTTT.

V is TRBV11-2 and J is TRBJ2-1, with a tentative D call TRBD1 (6 bases). This CDR3 comprises 16 residues. Between the trimmed V and J ends, which lost 5 bases and 3 bases, there was a span of 17 bases. Germline V gene sequence: CDR1 SGHAT, CDR2 FQNNGV. CDR3: CASSQTAGAFYNEQFF. The CDR3 nucleotides are TGTGCCAGCAGCCAGACAGCAGGGGCGTTCTACAATGAGCAGTTCTTC.

The V gene is TRBV7-9, the J gene TRBJ1-1; TRBD1 matches 7 bases. CDR1 is SEHNR, CDR2 FQNEAQ, per germline (reference sequence). The CDR3 is 13 amino acids. With V trimmed by 6 bases and J by 4 bases, 5 bases remained unmatched. For the CDR3, the DNA is TGTGCCAGCAGACTAACAGGGGCCACTGAAGCTTTCTTT. Residues: CASRLTGATEAFF.

The rearrangement uses TRBV6-6 and TRBJ1-5; 8 bases are a match to TRBD1. V lost 2 bases, J lost 1 base, and 1 base stayed unmatched. The germline V gene encodes CDR1 MNHNY and CDR2 SVGAGI (reference sequence). This CDR3 is 15 amino acids long. The CDR3 spells CASSYGTGSNQPQHF. The CDR3 DNA sequence: TGTGCCAGCAGTTACGGGACAGGAAGCAATCAGCCCCAGCATTTT.

The CDR3 DNA reads as TGTGCCAGCAGTTACTCGGCAGGGGTTAGCGAGCAGTACTTC. This codes for CASSYSAGVSEQYF. The genes are TRBV6-5 and TRBJ2-7, with a possible D match to TRBD1 (6 bases). Germline-derived CDR1 and CDR2 are MNHEY and SVGAGI. This CDR3 has 14 amino acids. The germline V and J ends were trimmed by 0 bases and 6 bases, with 12 bases remaining between them.

The J gene is TRBJ1-1, the V gene TRBV6-1, with a weak D call TRBD1 (6 bases). Per the germline V gene, CDR1 is MNHNS and CDR2 is SASEGT. This CDR3 comprises 13 residues. V shed 6 bases and J shed 1 base, with 9 bases lying between them. Here the CDR3 reads CASRGQTNTEAFF. DNA for the CDR3: TGTGCCAGCAGAGGACAGACGAACACTGAAGCTTTCTTT.

The chain recombines TRBV6-5 with TRBJ2-7, with D possibly TRBD1 on 6 matching bases. Between the trimmed V and J ends, which lost 5 bases and 2 bases, there was a span of 10 bases. The CDR3 extends over 13 amino acids. Per germline, CDR1 MNHEY and CDR2 SVGAGI. The CDR3 sequence is CASSEDRAYEQYF. In DNA, the CDR3 is TGTGCCAGCAGTGAGGACAGAGCCTACGAGCAGTACTTC.

The table lists this clone with many counts. The chain joins TRBV21-1 to TRBJ1-1. TRBV21-1 is shown as a pseudogene. The CDR3 loop spans 13 amino acids. The CDR3 nucleotides are TGTGCCAGCAGCAAAGTCCGGGGAACTGAAGCTTTCTTT. Protein product: CASSKVRGTEAFF.

This clone was recorded only once. This chain joins TRBV28 and TRBJ1-5; TRBD1 is a possible D gene (5 bases). The ends were cut back, 6 bases at V and 6 bases at J, with 15 bases in the middle. CDR1 and CDR2 from the germline V gene are MDHEN and SYDVKM. The CDR3 totals 14 residues. This CDR3 is CASRRDLRSQPQHF. In DNA form, the CDR3 reads TGTGCCAGCAGGCGGGACCTCAGGAGTCAGCCCCAGCATTTT.

Here the CDR3 reads CASSPPTSGSDRRSGEQYF. Written as DNA, the CDR3 is TGTGCCAGCTCACCCCCGACTAGCGGGAGTGATAGAAGGTCGGGCGAGCAGTACTTC. The V call is TRBV18, the J call TRBJ2-7; 12 nucleotides agree with TRBD2. This CDR3 spans 19 amino acids. The ends lost 3 bases at V and 6 bases at J; junction bases unmatched: 18. Germline V CDR1 and CDR2: KGHSH, LQKENI. The variable domain in full, with the rest retrieved from reference TRBV18 and TRBJ2-7, is NAGVMQNPRHLVRRRGQEARLRCSPMKGHSHVYWYRQLPEEGLKFMVYLQKENIIDESGMPKERFSAEFPKEGPSILRIQQVVRGDSAAYFCASSPPTSGSDRRSGEQYFGPGTRLTVT.

The rearrangement links TRBV28 to TRBJ1-5, with a tentative D call TRBD1 (6 bases). CDR1 is MDHEN and CDR2 is SYDVKM in the germline V gene. The V end lost 7 bases, the J end lost 9 bases, and 13 bases lay between the germline ends. This CDR3 region has 12 residues. The CDR3 loop reads CASTTGNLPQHF. The CDR3 nucleotides read TGTGCCAGCACCACAGGGAACTTGCCCCAGCATTTT.

The V call is TRBV7-2, the J call TRBJ2-2, with 8 nucleotides matching TRBD1. The CDR3 runs to 19 residues. Trimming at V came to 3 bases and at J to 5 bases, leaving 17 bases not matched to a gene. Germline CDR1 is SGHTA and CDR2 is FQGNSA. The CDR3 coding sequence is TGTGCCAGCAGCTTTATAGGTCCCGGGACAGGCAAAGAAACCGGGGAGCTGTTTTTT. It encodes CASSFIGPGTGKETGELFF.

The rearrangement uses TRBV5-6 and TRBJ1-3, with TRBD1 as a possible D gene (5 bases). Germline CDR1 SGHDT, CDR2 YYEEEE. V lost 1 base, J lost 0 bases, and 8 bases lay in between. The CDR3 extends over 15 amino acids. The CDR3 loop is CASSLFDSSGNTIYF. DNA of the CDR3: TGTGCCAGCAGCTTGTTTGACAGCTCTGGAAACACCATATATTTT.

The chain couples TRBV11-2 to TRBJ1-2; 7 positions agree with TRBD1. The CDR3 consists of 12 residues. With V trimmed by 5 bases and J by 4 bases, 1 base remained unmatched. Germline values: CDR1 SGHAT, CDR2 FQNNGV. In nucleotides, the CDR3 is TGTGCCAGCAGCGACAGGGTCTATGGCTACACCTTC. This gives the protein CASSDRVYGYTF.

The chain combines TRBV6-5 with TRBJ2-7; D perhaps matches TRBD2 (6 bases). The CDR3 contains 14 residues. CDR1 MNHEY and CDR2 SVGAGI come from the germline V gene. V was cut by 5 bases and J by 2 bases, with 13 bases left in between. CDR3 nucleotide sequence: TGTGCCAGCAGTCTTCTGCGGGGAGCCTACGAGCAGTACTTC. Residues: CASSLLRGAYEQYF.